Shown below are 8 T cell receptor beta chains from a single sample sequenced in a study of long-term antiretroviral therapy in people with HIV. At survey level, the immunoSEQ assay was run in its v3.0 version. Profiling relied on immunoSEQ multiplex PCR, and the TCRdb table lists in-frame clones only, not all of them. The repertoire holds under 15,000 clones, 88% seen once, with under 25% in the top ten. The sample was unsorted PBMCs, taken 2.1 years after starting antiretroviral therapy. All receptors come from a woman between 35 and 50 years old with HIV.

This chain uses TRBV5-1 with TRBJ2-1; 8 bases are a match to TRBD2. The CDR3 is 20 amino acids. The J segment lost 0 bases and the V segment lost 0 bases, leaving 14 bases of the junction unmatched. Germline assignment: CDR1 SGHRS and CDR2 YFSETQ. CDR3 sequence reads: CASSLGRGLAGLSSYNEQFF. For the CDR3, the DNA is TGCGCCAGCAGCTTGGGTCGCGGGCTAGCGGGCCTGAGCTCCTACAATGAGCAGTTCTTC. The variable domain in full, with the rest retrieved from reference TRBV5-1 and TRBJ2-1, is KAGVTQTPRYLIKTRGQQVTLSCSPISGHRSVSWYQQTPGQGLQFLFEYFSETQRNKGNFPGRFSGRQFSNSRSEMNVSTLELGDSALYLCASSLGRGLAGLSSYNEQFFGPGTRLTVL.

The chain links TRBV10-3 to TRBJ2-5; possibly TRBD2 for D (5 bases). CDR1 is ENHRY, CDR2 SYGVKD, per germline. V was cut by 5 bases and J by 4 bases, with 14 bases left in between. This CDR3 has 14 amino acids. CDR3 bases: TGTGCCATCAGTCGGGCAGGTGAGGGAGAGACCCAGTACTTC. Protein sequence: CAISRAGEGETQYF.

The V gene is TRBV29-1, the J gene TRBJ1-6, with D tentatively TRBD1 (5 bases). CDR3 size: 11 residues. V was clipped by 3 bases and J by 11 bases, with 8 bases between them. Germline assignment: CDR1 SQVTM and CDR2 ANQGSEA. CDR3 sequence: CSVEGGAPLHF. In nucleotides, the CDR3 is TGCAGCGTTGAGGGGGGGGCACCCCTCCACTTT.

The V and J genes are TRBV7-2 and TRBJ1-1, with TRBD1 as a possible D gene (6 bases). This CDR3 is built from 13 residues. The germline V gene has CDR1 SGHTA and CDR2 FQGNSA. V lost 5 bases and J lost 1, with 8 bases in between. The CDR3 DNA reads TGTGCCAGCAGCCCACAGGGGAACACTGAAGCTTTCTTT. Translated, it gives CASSPQGNTEAFF.

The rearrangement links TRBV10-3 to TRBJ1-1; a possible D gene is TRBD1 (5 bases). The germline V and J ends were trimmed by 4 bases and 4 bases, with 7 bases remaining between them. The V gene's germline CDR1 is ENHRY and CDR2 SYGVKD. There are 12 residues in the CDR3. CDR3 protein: CAISVGGTEAFF. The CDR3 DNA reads TGTGCCATCAGTGTTGGGGGCACTGAAGCTTTCTTT.

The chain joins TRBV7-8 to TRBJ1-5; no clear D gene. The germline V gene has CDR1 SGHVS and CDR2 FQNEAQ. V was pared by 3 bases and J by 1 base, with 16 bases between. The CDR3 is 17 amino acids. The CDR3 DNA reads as TGTGCCAGCAGCTTTGCAGACTCTAGGCGAAGCAATCAGCCCCAGCATTTT. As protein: CASSFADSRRSNQPQHF.

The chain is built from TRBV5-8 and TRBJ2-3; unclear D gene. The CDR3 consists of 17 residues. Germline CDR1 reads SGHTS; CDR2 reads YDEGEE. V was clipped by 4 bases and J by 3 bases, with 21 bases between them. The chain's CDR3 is CASSTRLQPLGTDTQYF. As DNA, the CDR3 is TGTGCCAGCAGCACCAGATTACAGCCACTTGGGACAGATACGCAGTATTTT.

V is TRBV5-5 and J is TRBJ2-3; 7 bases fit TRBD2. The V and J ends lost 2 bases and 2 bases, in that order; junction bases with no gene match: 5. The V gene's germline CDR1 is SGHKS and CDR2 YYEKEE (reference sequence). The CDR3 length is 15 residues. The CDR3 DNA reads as TGTGCCAGCAGCTTACCTAGCGGTTCCACAGATACGCAGTATTTT. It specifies CASSLPSGSTDTQYF.